This section outlines one T cell receptor (delta chain) sequence together with its context. At the DNA level, this CDR3 is encoded by other sequences in the same sample as well. These data belong to a study of gamma-delta chains in newborns, infants, children. Study summary: Innate gammadelta T cells reportedly expand polyclonally right after birth, driven by microbial exposure, per the title.

TCRdb fed the reads to CATT. The sample has 6,000 or so delta-chain clones, 13% to 15% seen once. The TCR was taken from a child who was a newborn, infant or young child, either healthy, febrile or measles-vaccinated (not recorded which). The sample consisted of blood, taken at baseline.

The CDR3 loop reads CALGELPFLRLAGGLSLSSWDTRQMFF. Written as DNA, the CDR3 is TGTGCTCTTGGGGAACTCCCTTTCCTACGTCTGGCTGGGGGACTCTCTCTAAGCTCCTGGGACACCCGACAGATGTTTTTC. The rearrangement links TRDV1 to TRDJ3; D possibly corresponds to TRDD3 (8 bases). The CDR3 contains 27 residues. V was clipped by 0 bases and J by 0 bases, with 36 bases between them. Looked up from germline, CDR1 is TSWWSYY and CDR2 is QGS.